This T cell receptor beta chain is drawn from a study of CD8+ T cells in alopecia areata. The study, taken as a whole, reports: Sharing of TCR sequences between patients (possibly for HLA-related reasons) was less clear than in mice. Scalp sample sequencing also detects resident alphabeta T cells of normal skin.

CD25+CD127- cells were obtained by sorting CD4+ cells, for roughly five patients. Concerning this clone itself: Its matching antigen is unknown.

CDR1 MNHEY and CDR2 SMNVEV come from the germline V gene (reference sequence). V shed 1 base and J shed 4 bases, with 13 bases lying between them. This CDR3 has 15 amino acids. Sequencing templates came from extracted RNA that was reverse transcribed into cDNA. Here immunoSEQ multiplex PCR was the method, and the copy in TCRdb shows in-frame clones only, minus some. Altogether around 35,000 clones are present, more than 50% being singletons, with the ten largest covering 1.8%. This TCR was recovered from a human donor with alopecia areata. The sample was CD4+ Tregs sorted from blood. The V call is TRBV27, the J call TRBJ1-1, with a tentative D call TRBD1 (6 bases). CDR3 nucleotides: TGTGCCAGCAGTTTATATGCGGACAGAATCACTGAAGCTTTCTTT. It encodes CASSLYADRITEAFF.